These T cell receptor beta chains were read from a single sample in a study of blood T cell repertoires in COVID-19. TCRdb's table, derived via immunoSEQ multiplex PCR, lists solely in-frame clones and lacks some. The sample yields some 98,000 clones, approximately 80% seen once. Sequenced input: peripheral blood. These receptors were obtained from a human donor in a cohort sampled during active COVID-19. The CDR3 runs from the conserved cysteine through the conserved F or W. Each record gives: D gene, clone size, J gene, V gene, CDR3 DNA, CDR3 protein. D genes are given only for firm matches. Clone sizes are given selectively: once, few, many, or a class where the clone is expanded.

.,few,TRBJ1-2,TRBV7-9,TGTGCCAGCAACATCCAGCGCGATGGCTACACCTTC,CASNIQRDGYTF
.,.,TRBJ2-5,TRBV6-5,TGTGCCAGCAGGGTCGCAGGCCCAACGGAGACCCAGTACTTC,CASRVAGPTETQYF
TRBD1,few,TRBJ1-1,TRBV4-1,TGCGCCAGCAGCCAGCGGACAGGGTGGACTGAAGCTTTCTTT,CASSQRTGWTEAFF
TRBD1,.,TRBJ2-7,TRBV9,TGTGCCAGCAGCCCCCTGGACAGGGGGCTCTACGAGCAGTACTTC,CASSPLDRGLYEQYF
.,.,TRBJ1-5,TRBV28,TGTGCCAGCAGGATGCGCAGGGGTTTCGGGGTTAATCAGCCCCAGCATTTT,CASRMRRGFGVNQPQHF
.,.,TRBJ2-7,TRBV5-6,TGTGCCAGCAGCTTGGTATCCCAGCGGACTGGAGGAGAGCAGTACTTC,CASSLVSQRTGGEQYF
TRBD1,.,TRBJ2-7,TRBV2,TGTGCCAGCAGTGTCGACAGGGCCACCTACGAGCAGTACTTC,CASSVDRATYEQYF
.,few,TRBJ1-1,TRBV19,TGTGCCAGTAGTGTTCAGGGGCAGGGAGCTGAAGCTTTCTTT,CASSVQGQGAEAFF
TRBD1,.,TRBJ2-7,TRBV28,TGTGCCAGCAGCTCCGGACAGGCCAGTGACGAGCAGTACTTC,CASSSGQASDEQYF
.,once,TRBJ1-5,TRBV23-1,TGCGCCAGCAGTCTACCAGGGGCAAATCAGCCCCAGCATTTT,CASSLPGANQPQHF
.,.,TRBJ2-7,TRBV7-2,TGTGCCAGCAGCTTAAAAGTCAGTTACGAGCAGTACTTC,CASSLKVSYEQYF
.,.,TRBJ1-5,TRBV19,TGTGCCAGTAGTATTAACGGTCAGCCCCAGCATTTT,CASSINGQPQHF
TRBD1,.,TRBJ1-6,TRBV2,TGTGCCAGCAGGAGACAGGGTAATTCACCCCTCCACTTT,CASRRQGNSPLHF
TRBD1,.,TRBJ1-1,TRBV6-1,TGTGCCAGCAGTGCCCGACAGGGGTCGACGAACACTGAAGCTTTCTTT,CASSARQGSTNTEAFF
TRBD2,.,TRBJ2-7,TRBV29-1,TGCAGCGTTGGGGAGCGGGGCGGGCGGGGACGCGAGCAGTACTTC,CSVGERGGRGREQYF
TRBD1,.,TRBJ2-7,TRBV6-5,TGTGCCAGCAGCGACAGGGGCCCCACCTACGAGCAGTACTTC,CASSDRGPTYEQYF
.,.,TRBJ1-3,TRBV6-6,TGTGCCAGCAGTTCAAGACGGAGGGAGACTGGAAACACCATATATTTT,CASSSRRRETGNTIYF
.,.,TRBJ1-1,TRBV3-1/TRBV3-2,TGTGCCAGCAAAGCGGGCGGGATGAACACTGAAGCTTTCTTT,CASKAGGMNTEAFF
TRBD1,.,TRBJ1-6,TRBV18,TGTGCCAGCGAGGGGGCGATGAATTCACCCCTCCACTTT,CASEGAMNSPLHF
.,.,TRBJ2-5,TRBV29-1,TGCAGCGTCGTTGATGGGAGAGAGACCCAGTACTTC,CSVVDGRETQYF
TRBD2,few,TRBJ2-1,TRBV4-2,TGTGCCAGCAGCCAAGACTGGGGAGGGGAAGAGCAGTTCTTC,CASSQDWGGEEQFF
.,.,TRBJ2-7,TRBV30,TGTGCCTGGAGTGTTGGGGCCTCCTACGAGCAGTACTTC,CAWSVGASYEQYF
.,.,TRBJ2-2,TRBV11-2,TGTGCCAGCAGCTTACAGGGGCAGACCGGGGAGCTGTTTTTT,CASSLQGQTGELFF
.,.,TRBJ2-7,TRBV3-1/TRBV3-2,TGTGCCAGCAGCCCCAGGGCTTCCGAGCAGTACTTC,CASSPRASEQYF
.,.,TRBJ2-7,TRBV30,TGTGCTACAACCCCCGGAACAGGGTTTGGCGAGCAGTACTTC,CATTPGTGFGEQYF
TRBD2,once,TRBJ2-3,TRBV6-1,TGTGCCAGCAGTGAAGGGGTGACTAGCGGGGCTAGCACAGATACGCAGTATTTT,CASSEGVTSGASTDTQYF
.,once,TRBJ1-5,TRBV28,TGTGCCAGCTACAGGACAGCCGGCGGCAATCAGCCCCAGCATTTT,CASYRTAGGNQPQHF
TRBD1,.,TRBJ1-1,TRBV6-2/TRBV6-3,TGTGCCAGCAGTGACAGGGGGAGCACTGAAGCTTTCTTT,CASSDRGSTEAFF
TRBD1,.,TRBJ2-7,TRBV29-1,TGCAGCGTTGAGTCCGGGACAGCCTACGAGCAGTACTTC,CSVESGTAYEQYF
TRBD1,.,TRBJ2-7,TRBV14,TGTGCCAGCAGCCAAGATGGGACAGTCTTTTACGAGCAGTACTTC,CASSQDGTVFYEQYF
.,.,TRBJ2-7,TRBV6-5,TGTGCCAGCAGGGAGGGACTTAGGGGCTCCTACGAGCAGTACTTC,CASREGLRGSYEQYF
.,.,TRBJ2-3,TRBV9,TGTGCCAGCAGCGTTGGACTATCCACAGATACGCAGTATTTT,CASSVGLSTDTQYF
TRBD2,.,TRBJ2-7,TRBV11-2,TGTGCCAGCAGCTTAAGCCTAGCGGGAACCTACGAGCAGTACTTC,CASSLSLAGTYEQYF
TRBD1,.,TRBJ1-1,TRBV6-5,TGTGCCAGCAGTTATAGGGACAGGGAACGGGCTTTCTTT,CASSYRDRERAFF
TRBD2,.,TRBJ2-1,TRBV27,TGTGCCAGCAGTTTAGGTGGAAGGACTAGCGGATACAATGAGCAGTTCTTC,CASSLGGRTSGYNEQFF
.,.,TRBJ1-2,TRBV4-1,TGCGCCAGCAGCCAAGATCGAAGTAGAACAGCTAACAGGGCTAACTATGGCTACACCTTC,CASSQDRSRTANRANYGYTF
.,.,TRBJ2-3,TRBV5-1,TGCGCCAGCAGCTTGGCGGACTCCTTAGACACAGATACGCAGTATTTT,CASSLADSLDTDTQYF
TRBD1,.,TRBJ1-5,TRBV7-2,TGTGCCAGCAGCCCGAGCAGGCAGGGGGCTCAGCCCCAGCATTTT,CASSPSRQGAQPQHF
.,.,TRBJ1-2,TRBV5-4,TGTGCCAGCAGCTTGGAGGCCGGGGACTATGGCTACACCTTC,CASSLEAGDYGYTF
.,few,TRBJ1-4,TRBV10-3,TGTGCCATCAAGAAGGACAGAACTAATGAAAAACTGTTTTTT,CAIKKDRTNEKLFF
TRBD2,.,TRBJ2-1,TRBV7-3,TGTGCCAGCAGCGCCCCAGCGGGGGACTACAATGAGCAGTTCTTC,CASSAPAGDYNEQFF
TRBD1,few,TRBJ1-1,TRBV10-3,TGTGCCATCAGCGTTAGGCAGGGGGACACTGAAGCTTTCTTT,CAISVRQGDTEAFF
.,.,TRBJ1-3,TRBV15,TGTGCCACCAGCAGAGAGCGGGTTGGAAACACCATATATTTT,CATSRERVGNTIYF
.,once,TRBJ1-5,TRBV5-1,TGCGCCAGCAGCTTTCTGCCCAGGGACAATAATCAGCCCCAGCATTTT,CASSFLPRDNNQPQHF
TRBD2,.,TRBJ2-7,TRBV6-5,TGTGCCAGCAGTTACTCTCTAAGGGAGGGGAAATACGAGCAGTACTTC,CASSYSLREGKYEQYF
.,.,TRBJ1-2,TRBV30,TGTGCCTGGAGTCGGGGGGGGTATGGCTACACCTTC,CAWSRGGYGYTF
TRBD1,.,TRBJ1-1,TRBV3-1/TRBV3-2,TGTGCCAGCAGCCAAGTATACCGACAGGGGACTGAAGCTTTCTTT,CASSQVYRQGTEAFF
.,.,TRBJ1-5,TRBV5-1,TGCGCCAGCAGCTTGGGAGGGTTAAATCAGCCCCAGCATTTT,CASSLGGLNQPQHF
.,once,TRBJ1-5,TRBV19,TGTGCCAGTACTGTACAGGGTTACAATCAGCCCCAGCATTTT,CASTVQGYNQPQHF
.,.,TRBJ2-1,TRBV7-8,TGTGCCAGCAGCTTATCGTTGCGGGGAAGCTCCTACAATGAGCAGTTCTTC,CASSLSLRGSSYNEQFF
.,.,TRBJ2-6,TRBV5-1,TGCGCCAGCAGACCCGCAGGGGACGGGGCCAACGTCCTGACTTTC,CASRPAGDGANVLTF
.,.,TRBJ2-4,TRBV3-1/TRBV3-2,TGTGCCAGCAGCCAAGATCGAGGAATTCAGTACTTC,CASSQDRGIQYF
.,.,TRBJ2-2,TRBV6-5,TGTGCCAGTTCAGGGCGGGGGGAGCTGTTTTTT,CASSGRGELFF
.,.,TRBJ2-7,TRBV6-5,TGTGCCAGCAGGGGGCCTGGGCGGAGCTCCTACGAGCAGTACTTC,CASRGPGRSSYEQYF
TRBD2,.,TRBJ2-3,TRBV6-6,TGTGCCAGCAGTCGAATAGCGGGAGGGACATTCACAGATACGCAGTATTTT,CASSRIAGGTFTDTQYF
.,few,TRBJ1-2,TRBV20-1,TGCAGTGCTAGGGACATTGGCTACACCTTC,CSARDIGYTF
.,.,TRBJ1-1,TRBV3-1/TRBV3-2,TGTGCCAGCAGCCAAGTCGAGGGCGAGACGGAAGCTTTCTTT,CASSQVEGETEAFF
TRBD1,.,TRBJ2-7,TRBV27,TGTGCCAGCAGTTGGGACAGGACCTACGAGCAGTACTTC,CASSWDRTYEQYF
.,.,TRBJ2-5,TRBV27,TGTGCCAGCAGTTTATCGACGGCGGAGGGAGAGACCCAGTACTTC,CASSLSTAEGETQYF